The 16 T cell receptor beta chains below were found in one sample sequenced in a study of early T cells in non-severe SARS-CoV-2 infection. Via MiXCR, TCRdb re-called the 5' RACE reads, giving one row per CDR3 protein. In the table there are roughly 49,000 distinct CDR3 sequences, about 4.2% of which are singletons. The specimen sequenced was whole blood. These TCRs come from an adult who was a healthcare worker with PCR-confirmed SARS-CoV-2 infection or an uninfected control (not recorded which).

A few counts support this clonotype. The chain is built from TRBV11-2 and TRBJ2-7; a possible D gene is TRBD2 (7 bases). From germline, CDR1 is SGHAT and CDR2 FQNNGV. V lost 4 bases to trimming and J lost 0 bases, with 19 bases between them. The CDR3 has 17 residues. The CDR3 region is CASSSSHGGGSSYEQYF. Here the CDR3 DNA reads TGTGCCAGCAGCTCCTCCCATGGGGGCGGGAGCTCCTACGAGCAGTACTTC.

This clonotype was counted many times. This sequence joins TRBV7-3 and TRBJ2-2; 9 bases align to TRBD2. This CDR3 is 16 amino acids long. The V gene end was trimmed by 5 bases and the J gene end by 6 bases; junction bases not matched to a gene: 10. Per germline, CDR1 SGHTA and CDR2 FQGTGA. CDR3 DNA sequence: TGTGCCAGCAGCCTTAGGACTAGCGCCCGGCCCGGGGAGCTGTTTTTT. As protein: CASSLRTSARPGELFF.

This clonotype has ten or more counts. The J gene is TRBJ2-3, the V gene TRBV2, with a weak D call TRBD2 (6 bases). V gave up 4 bases and J gave up 9 bases, with 20 bases separating them. CDR1 SNHLY and CDR2 FYNNEI come from the germline V gene. The CDR3 extends over 15 amino acids. CDR3: CASSGTMGSSGTQYF. CDR3 coding DNA: TGTGCCAGCAGTGGGACTATGGGGAGTTCAGGGACGCAGTATTTT.

Many counts were recorded for this clonotype. The chain is built from TRBV24-1 and TRBJ1-2; D unresolved. Germline V CDR1 and CDR2: KGHDR, SFDVKD. Trimming pared 0 bases from V and 7 bases from J, leaving 2 bases between. The CDR3 loop spans 11 amino acids. CDR3 DNA: TGTGCCACCAGTGATTTGAGTGGCTACACCTTC. It is translated as CATSDLSGYTF.

This clonotype was recorded many times. The chain joins TRBV11-2 to TRBJ2-3, with D unresolved. Trimming stripped 2 bases from V and 3 bases from J, with 9 bases between. Germline CDR1 SGHAT, CDR2 FQNNGV. This CDR3 comprises 14 residues. The CDR3 loop reads CASSLLVSTDTQYF. For the CDR3, the DNA is TGTGCCAGCAGCTTACTAGTCAGTACAGATACGCAGTATTTT.

This clonotype was picked up many times. This chain links TRBV10-3 with TRBJ2-3; TRBD2 matches at 9 bases. CDR3 length equals 14 residues. With 4 bases clipped from V and 2 bases from J, the junction kept 1 base outside the gene matches. Germline V gene sequence: CDR1 ENHRY, CDR2 SYGVKD. Here the CDR3 DNA reads TGTGCCATCAGTGCTAGCGGGGACACAGATACGCAGTATTTT. The encoded protein is CAISASGDTDTQYF.

Ten or more counts support this clonotype. This chain connects TRBV4-3 to TRBJ1-1, with TRBD1 as a possible D gene (5 bases). CDR3 length equals 14 residues. Trimming stripped 0 bases from V and 5 bases from J, with 10 bases between. Germline V lookup: CDR1 LGHNA, CDR2 YSLEER. This chain's CDR3 is CASSQEAGRTEAFF. CDR3 coding DNA: TGCGCCAGCAGCCAAGAGGCAGGGCGAACTGAAGCTTTCTTT.

This clonotype was observed at least ten times. The rearrangement uses TRBV4-1 and TRBJ2-5, with TRBD2 matching over 8 bases. V lost 0 bases and J lost 4; bases outside the gene matches: 10. CDR1 is MGHRA and CDR2 is YSYEKL in the germline V gene. The CDR3 length is 17 residues. The CDR3 reads CASSQDRAAGDAETQYF. The CDR3 DNA reads TGCGCCAGCAGCCAAGATCGTGCAGCGGGAGACGCAGAGACCCAGTACTTC.

This clonotype was detected many times. This chain joins TRBV4-3 and TRBJ2-5, with a tentative D call TRBD1 (5 bases). This CDR3 has 14 residues. The germline V gene has CDR1 LGHNA and CDR2 YSLEER. Deletions cut 0 bases from V and 7 bases from J, with 12 bases between. The DNA for the CDR3 is TGCGCCAGCAGCCAAGATGGGGCCTCTGGGACCCAGTACTTC. This gives the protein CASSQDGASGTQYF.

This chain links TRBV5-5 with TRBJ2-1; D call uncertain. Between the trimmed V and J ends, which lost 4 bases and 4 bases, there was a span of 12 bases. Germline loops: CDR1 SGHKS, CDR2 YYEKEE (reference sequence). This CDR3 contains 14 residues. CDR3 nucleotide sequence: TGTGCCAGCAGCCCGGAGACGGCTTACAATGAGCAGTTCTTC. It yields the protein CASSPETAYNEQFF. Full variable domain (rest looked up from reference TRBV5-5 and TRBJ2-1): DAGVTQSPTHLIKTRGQQVTLRCSPISGHKSVSWYQQVLGQGPQFIFQYYEKEERGRGNFPDRFSARQFPNYSSELNVNALLLGDSALYLCASSPETAYNEQFFGPGTRLTVL.

This clonotype came up many times. CDR3 sequence (DNA): TGTGCCAGCAGGCCTCCCGAGGGACCCCAGTACTTC. Encoded protein: CASRPPEGPQYF. This chain uses TRBV12-3 or TRBV12-4 with TRBJ2-5; D assignment may be TRBD1 or TRBD2 (5 bases each). The V end lost 6 bases, the J end lost 9 bases, and 14 bases lay between the germline ends. This CDR3 region has 12 residues.

This clonotype was seen many times. The chain couples TRBV4-3 to TRBJ2-7; TRBD1 matches at 8 bases. J gave up 7 bases and V 0 bases, and 8 bases lay outside the gene matches. This CDR3 is 15 amino acids long. Germline V lookup: CDR1 LGHNA, CDR2 YSLEER. The CDR3 coding sequence is TGCGCCAGCAGCCAAGACGCAGGGGGCCCCCGGGAGCAGTACTTC. Translation gives CASSQDAGGPREQYF.

In its sample, this clonotype was seen many times. The chain couples TRBV2 to TRBJ1-6; 7 bases are a match to TRBD1. Germline values: CDR1 SNHLY, CDR2 FYNNEI. V lost 5 bases to trimming and J lost 15 bases; unmatched junction nucleotides: 10. The CDR3 extends over 13 amino acids. This CDR3 is CASSPGTEGDLHF. The CDR3 DNA follows: TGTGCCAGCAGTCCCGGGACAGAAGGGGACCTCCACTTT.

This clonotype was seen only a few times. The CDR3 DNA is TGTGCCAGCAGCCCCGGGATAGGCAAAGGGGAGCTGTTTTTT. Protein product: CASSPGIGKGELFF. The chain has TRBV6-6 and TRBJ2-2; D perhaps matches TRBD2 (5 bases). The CDR3 contains 14 residues. Trimming removed 6 bases at V and 8 bases at J, with 16 bases between. Germline V gene data show CDR1 as MNHNY and CDR2 as SVGAGI (reference sequence).

The V call is TRBV29-1, the J call TRBJ2-1, with D maybe TRBD1 (6 bases). Germline V gives CDR1 SQVTM, CDR2 ANQGSEA. CDR3 size: 15 residues. Trimming shortened V by 1 base and J by 2 bases, and 12 bases separated the two germline ends. CDR3 amino acids: CSVEGTALTYNEQFF. CDR3 in DNA: TGCAGCGTTGAAGGGACAGCCCTAACCTACAATGAGCAGTTCTTC.

The sample holds a few counts of this clonotype. The chain is built from TRBV7-8 and TRBJ1-2, with D possibly being TRBD1 (5 bases). Germline V gene sequence: CDR1 SGHVS, CDR2 FQNEAQ. V lost 5 bases and J lost 7, with 23 bases in between. CDR3 length: 16 residues. For the CDR3, the DNA is TGTGCCAGCAGCCCTACGGGGGTTGTGAATCGTGTTGGCTACACCTTC. Residues: CASSPTGVVNRVGYTF.